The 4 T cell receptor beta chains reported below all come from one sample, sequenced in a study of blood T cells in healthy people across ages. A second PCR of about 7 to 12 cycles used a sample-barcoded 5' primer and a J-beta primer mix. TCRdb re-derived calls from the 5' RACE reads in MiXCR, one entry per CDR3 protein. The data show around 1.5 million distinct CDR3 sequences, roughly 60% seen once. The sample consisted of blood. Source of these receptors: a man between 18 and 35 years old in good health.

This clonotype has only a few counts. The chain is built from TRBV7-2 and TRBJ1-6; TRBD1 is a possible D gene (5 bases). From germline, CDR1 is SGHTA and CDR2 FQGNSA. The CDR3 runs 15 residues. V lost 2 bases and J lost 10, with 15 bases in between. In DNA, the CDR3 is TGTGCCAGCAGCTTAACAGCAGGGAGGGGATCACCCCTCCACTTT. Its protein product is CASSLTAGRGSPLHF. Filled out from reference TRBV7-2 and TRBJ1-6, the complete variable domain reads GAGVSQSPSNKVTEKGKDVELRCDPISGHTALYWYRQSLGQGLEFLIYFQGNSAPDKSGLPSDRFSAERTGGSVSTLTIQRTQQEDSAVYLCASSLTAGRGSPLHFGNGTRLTVT.

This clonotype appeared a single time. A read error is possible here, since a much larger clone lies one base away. CDR3 DNA: TGTGCCAGCAGTAGGAGTGGTGTAGTCACGACCCAGTACTTC. Translation: CASSRSGVVTTQYF. V usage is TRBV27 and J usage is TRBJ2-7; the D is unclear. The DNA end is more similar to TRBJ2-5, so the J call may be wrong. The germline CDR1 and CDR2 sequences are MNHEY and SMNVEV (reference sequence). This CDR3 spans 14 amino acids.

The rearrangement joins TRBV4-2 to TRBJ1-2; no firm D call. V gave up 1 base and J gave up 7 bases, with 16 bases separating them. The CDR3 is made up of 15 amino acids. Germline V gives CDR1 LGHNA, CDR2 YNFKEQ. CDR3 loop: CASSQAATGASGYTF. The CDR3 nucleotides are TGTGCCAGCAGCCAAGCGGCCACCGGCGCCAGTGGCTACACCTTC.

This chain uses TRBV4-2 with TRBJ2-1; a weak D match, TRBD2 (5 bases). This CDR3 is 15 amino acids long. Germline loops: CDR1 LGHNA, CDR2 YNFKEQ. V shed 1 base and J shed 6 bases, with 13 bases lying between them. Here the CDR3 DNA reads TGTGCCAGCAGCCAAGTCGTCCCTGGAGGCAATGAGCAGTTCTTC. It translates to CASSQVVPGGNEQFF.